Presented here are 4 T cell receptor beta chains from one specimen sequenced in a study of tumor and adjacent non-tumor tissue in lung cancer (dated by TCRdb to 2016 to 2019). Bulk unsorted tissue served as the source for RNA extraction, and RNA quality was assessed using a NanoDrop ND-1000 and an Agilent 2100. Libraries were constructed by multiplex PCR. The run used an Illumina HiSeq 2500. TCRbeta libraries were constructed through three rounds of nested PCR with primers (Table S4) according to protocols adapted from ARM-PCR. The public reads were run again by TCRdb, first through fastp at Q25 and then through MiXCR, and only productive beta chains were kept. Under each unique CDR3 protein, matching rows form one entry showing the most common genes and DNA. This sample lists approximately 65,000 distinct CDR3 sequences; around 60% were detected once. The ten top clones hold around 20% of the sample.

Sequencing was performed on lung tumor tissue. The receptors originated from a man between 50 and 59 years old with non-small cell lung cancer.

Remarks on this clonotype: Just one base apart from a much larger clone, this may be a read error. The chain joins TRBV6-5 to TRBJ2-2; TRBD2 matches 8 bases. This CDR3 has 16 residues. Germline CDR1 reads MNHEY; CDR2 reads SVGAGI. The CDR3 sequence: CVSSPRSGGNTGELFF. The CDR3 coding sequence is TGTGTCAGCAGCCCTCGGAGCGGGGGGAACACCGGGGAGCTGTTTTTT.

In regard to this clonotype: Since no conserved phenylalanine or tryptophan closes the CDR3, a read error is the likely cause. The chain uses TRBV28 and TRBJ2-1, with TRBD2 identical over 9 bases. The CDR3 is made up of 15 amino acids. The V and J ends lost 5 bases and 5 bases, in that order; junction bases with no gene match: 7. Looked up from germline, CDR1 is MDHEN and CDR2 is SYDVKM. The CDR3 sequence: CASSALAGINNEQFY. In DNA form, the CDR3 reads TGTGCCAGCAGTGCACTAGCGGGCATTAACAATGAGCAGTTCTAC.

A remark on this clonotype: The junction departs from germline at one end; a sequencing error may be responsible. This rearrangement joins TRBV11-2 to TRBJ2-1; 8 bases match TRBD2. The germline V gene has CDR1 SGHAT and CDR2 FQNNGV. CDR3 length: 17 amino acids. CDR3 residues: CASSLARDGGASNEQLF. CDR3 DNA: TGCGCCAGCAGCTTAGCTCGTGACGGGGGGGCCTCGAATGAGCAGCTCTTC. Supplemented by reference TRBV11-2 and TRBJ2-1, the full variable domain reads EAGVAQSPRYKIIEKRQSVAFWCNPISGHATLYWYQQILGQGPKLLIQFQNNGVVDDSQLPKDRFSAERLKGVDSTLKIQPAKLEDSAVYLCASSLARDGGASNEQLFGPGTRLTVL.

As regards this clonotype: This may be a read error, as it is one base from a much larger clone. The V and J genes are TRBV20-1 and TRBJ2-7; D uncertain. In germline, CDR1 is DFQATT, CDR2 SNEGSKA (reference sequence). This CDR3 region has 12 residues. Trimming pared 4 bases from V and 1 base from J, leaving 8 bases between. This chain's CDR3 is CSAIRNSYEQYF. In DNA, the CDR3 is TGCAGTGCTATTAGAAATTCCTACGAGCAGTACTTC.